The clone carrying this TCR beta chain has just a few counts. Its antigen is currently unknown. Following autologous stem cell transplantation, relapse occurred in every patient, and exposure to brentuximab vedotin varied. Best responses were complete response, partial response or progressive disease. This sample is drawn from a study of PD-1 blockade in classical Hodgkin lymphoma. In the study overall: Administration of nivolumab to patients was at 3 mg/kg intravenously every 2 weeks. Study results and limitations: Only CD4+ TCR diversity, not CD8+, had risen significantly by C4D1. Whoever responded completely had baseline diversity much like that seen in newly diagnosed patients.

Trimming removed 6 bases from V and 2 bases from J, with 11 bases in between. This CDR3 has 15 amino acids. CDR1 and CDR2 from the germline V gene are LNHDA and SQIVND (reference sequence). Clones were read by immunoSEQ multiplex PCR, and TCRdb kept only the in-frame ones, dropping some. Among roughly 40,000 clones, over 80% were seen once, and the ten largest hold about 10%. The sequence was collected from a human donor with classical Hodgkin lymphoma. This rearrangement joins TRBV19 to TRBJ2-6; a possible D gene is TRBD1 (6 bases). The sequencing used peripheral blood mononuclear cells (PBMCs), collected at baseline. The CDR3 nucleotides read TGTGCCAGTAGCGACCCAGGGGCTGGGGCCAACGTCCTGACTTTC. It codes for CASSDPGAGANVLTF.